This T cell receptor (beta chain) was recovered during a study of T-cell reconstitution after alpha-beta-depleted transplantation in children. Molecular barcoding with unique molecular identifiers was used for the TCRbeta library. MiXCR, run by TCRdb on the PCR reads, gives a single entry per CDR3 protein. The profile shows 900,000 or so distinct CDR3 sequences, approximately 15% of them singletons. This clonotype occurred a few times. What it binds is unknown. Study observations and caveats: T-cell numbers and diversity, one year after transplant, stemmed largely from T cells that were newly produced. It was reported that alpha-beta T cells came from several hundred expanded graft clones (about two months after transplant).

The trim removed 5 bases at V and 3 bases at J, leaving 14 bases unmatched. The V gene's germline CDR1 is SGHAT and CDR2 FQDESV (reference sequence). The CDR3 sequence is 18 residues long. The J gene is TRBJ2-5, the V gene TRBV11-1, with 11 bases fitting TRBD2. Material: PBMCs, mostly from graft donor cells, obtained 360 days after TCRalphabeta/CD19-depleted stem cell transplant. The clonotype originates from a male patient under 18 who had a stem cell transplant for acute lymphoblastic leukemia, so the T cells may come from the graft donor. This CDR3 reads CASSPRSLAGGQEETQYF. Written as DNA, the CDR3 is TGTGCCAGCAGCCCCCGCTCTCTAGCGGGAGGACAGGAAGAGACCCAGTACTTC.